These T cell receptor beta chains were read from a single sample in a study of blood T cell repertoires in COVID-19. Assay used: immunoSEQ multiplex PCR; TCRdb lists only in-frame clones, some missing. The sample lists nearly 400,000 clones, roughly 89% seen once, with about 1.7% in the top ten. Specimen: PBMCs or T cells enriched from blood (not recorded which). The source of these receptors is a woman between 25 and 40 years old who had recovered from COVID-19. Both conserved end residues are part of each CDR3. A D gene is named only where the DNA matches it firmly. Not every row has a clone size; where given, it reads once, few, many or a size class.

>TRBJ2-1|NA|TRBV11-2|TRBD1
CASSRQGSDYNEQFF
TGTGCCAGCAGTCGACAGGGAAGTGACTACAATGAGCAGTTCTTC
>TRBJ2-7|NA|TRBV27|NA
CASSPNLYASYEQYF
TGTGCCAGCAGTCCGAACCTCTATGCTTCCTACGAGCAGTACTTC
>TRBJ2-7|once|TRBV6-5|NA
CASSYSMGLRNYEQYF
TGTGCCAGCAGTTACTCAATGGGCCTAAGAAACTACGAGCAGTACTTC
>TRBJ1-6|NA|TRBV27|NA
CASSLKGSANSPLHF
TGTGCCAGCAGTTTAAAGGGGTCCGCGAATTCACCCCTCCACTTT
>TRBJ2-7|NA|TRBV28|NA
CASSLITGGSYEQYF
TGTGCCAGCAGTTTAATTACAGGCGGATCCTACGAGCAGTACTTC
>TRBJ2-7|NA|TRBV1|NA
CTSSQPRFSPTTYEQYF
TGCACCAGCAGCCAACCCCGTTTCAGCCCAACTACCTACGAGCAGTACTTC
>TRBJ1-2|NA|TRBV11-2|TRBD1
CASSPETGVHYGYTF
TGTGCCAGCAGCCCGGAAACAGGGGTGCACTATGGCTACACCTTC
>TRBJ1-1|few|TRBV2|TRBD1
CASIYRGRYTEAFF
TGTGCCAGCATATACAGGGGGCGTTACACTGAAGCTTTCTTT
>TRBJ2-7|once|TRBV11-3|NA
CASSLDQGNYEQYF
TGTGCCAGCAGCTTAGATCAGGGAAACTACGAGCAGTACTTC
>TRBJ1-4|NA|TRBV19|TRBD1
CASSALFGTGREKLFF
TGTGCCAGTAGTGCCCTCTTCGGGACAGGGAGGGAAAAACTGTTTTTT
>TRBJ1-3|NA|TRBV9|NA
CASSAPDSGGKSGNTIYF
TGTGCCAGCAGCGCCCCTGACTCCGGGGGGAAATCTGGAAACACCATATATTTT
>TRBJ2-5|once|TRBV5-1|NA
CASSDPRRSVETQYF
TGCGCCAGCAGCGATCCCCGGAGATCTGTAGAGACCCAGTACTTC
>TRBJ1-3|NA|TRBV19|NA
CASSPTANSGNTIYF
TGTGCCAGTAGTCCAACTGCTAATTCTGGAAACACCATATATTTT
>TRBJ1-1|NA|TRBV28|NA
CASSIIGGKAFF
TGTGCCAGCTCCATCATTGGAGGGAAGGCTTTCTTT
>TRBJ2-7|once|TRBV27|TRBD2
CASSSGLAGVEQYF
TGTGCCAGCAGTTCGGGACTAGCGGGAGTCGAGCAGTACTTC
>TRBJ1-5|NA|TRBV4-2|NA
CASSQDVQGTTSNQPQHF
TGTGCCAGCAGCCAAGATGTTCAGGGAACTACTAGCAATCAGCCCCAGCATTTT
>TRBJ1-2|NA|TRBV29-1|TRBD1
CSVVRWGTENYGYTF
TGCAGCGTTGTAAGGTGGGGGACAGAGAACTATGGCTACACCTTC
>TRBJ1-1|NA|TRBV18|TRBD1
CASSQDRAGTEAFF
TGTGCCAGCTCACAGGACAGGGCCGGCACTGAAGCTTTCTTT
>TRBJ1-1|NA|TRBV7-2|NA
CASSLDNHNTEAFF
TGTGCCAGCAGCTTAGACAACCATAACACTGAAGCTTTCTTT
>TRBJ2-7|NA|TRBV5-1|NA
CASSLQQGGYEQYF
TGCGCCAGCAGCTTACAGCAGGGCGGCTACGAGCAGTACTTC
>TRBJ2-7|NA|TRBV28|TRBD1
CASSFMGTGTGGTYEQYF
TGTGCCAGCAGTTTTATGGGGACCGGGACAGGGGGCACCTACGAGCAGTACTTC
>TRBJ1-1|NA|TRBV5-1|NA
CASSPEVIQESAFF
TGCGCCAGCAGCCCTGAGGTAATCCAAGAGTCAGCTTTCTTT
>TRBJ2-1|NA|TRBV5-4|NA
CASSLRRGNDEQFF
TGTGCCAGCAGCTTGCGGCGGGGCAACGATGAGCAGTTCTTC
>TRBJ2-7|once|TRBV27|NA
CASSLAQGGYEQYF
TGTGCCAGCAGTTTGGCGCAGGGGGGATACGAGCAGTACTTC
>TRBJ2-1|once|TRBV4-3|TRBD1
CASSHSDRSSYNEQFF
TGCGCCAGCAGCCACTCGGACAGGAGCTCCTACAATGAGCAGTTCTTC
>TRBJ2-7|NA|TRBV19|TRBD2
CASSIRTSSKSLYEQYF
TGTGCCAGTAGTATCCGGACTAGTTCTAAGTCCCTCTACGAGCAGTACTTC
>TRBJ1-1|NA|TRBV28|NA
CASSLSKGRFGGLTEAFF
TGTGCCAGCAGTTTGAGCAAGGGGCGCTTCGGGGGTTTAACTGAAGCTTTCTTT
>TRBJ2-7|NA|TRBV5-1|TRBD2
CASRSSGRSYEQYF
TGCGCCAGCAGATCTAGCGGGAGATCCTACGAGCAGTACTTC
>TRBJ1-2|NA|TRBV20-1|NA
CSAYSIYGYTF
TGCAGTGCCTACAGTATCTATGGCTACACCTTC
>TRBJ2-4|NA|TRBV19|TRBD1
CASSEPGQGPKNIQYF
TGTGCCAGTAGTGAACCGGGACAGGGGCCCAAAAACATTCAGTACTTC
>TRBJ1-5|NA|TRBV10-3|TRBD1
CAISESTGADNQPQHF
TGTGCCATCAGTGAGTCGACAGGGGCCGACAATCAGCCCCAGCATTTT
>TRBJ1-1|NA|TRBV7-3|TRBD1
CASSLIGTGLAFF
TGTGCCAGCAGCTTAATAGGGACAGGGTTGGCTTTCTTT
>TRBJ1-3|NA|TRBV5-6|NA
CASSLGGTSGNTIYF
TGTGCCAGCAGCTTGGGGGGCACCTCTGGAAACACCATATATTTT